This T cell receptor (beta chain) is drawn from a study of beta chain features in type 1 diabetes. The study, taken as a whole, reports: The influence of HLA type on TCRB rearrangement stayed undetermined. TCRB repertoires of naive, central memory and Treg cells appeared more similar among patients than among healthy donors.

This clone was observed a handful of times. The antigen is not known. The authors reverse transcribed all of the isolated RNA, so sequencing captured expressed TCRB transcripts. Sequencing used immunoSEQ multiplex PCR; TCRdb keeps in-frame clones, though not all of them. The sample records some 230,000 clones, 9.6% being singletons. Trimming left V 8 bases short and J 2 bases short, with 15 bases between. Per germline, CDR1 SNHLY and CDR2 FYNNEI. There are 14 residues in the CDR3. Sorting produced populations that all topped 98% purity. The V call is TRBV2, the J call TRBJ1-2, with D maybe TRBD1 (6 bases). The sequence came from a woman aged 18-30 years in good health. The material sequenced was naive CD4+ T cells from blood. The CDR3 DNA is TGTGCCAGCGTTGAGGGGGATCTAAACTATGGCTACACCTTC. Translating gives CASVEGDLNYGYTF.